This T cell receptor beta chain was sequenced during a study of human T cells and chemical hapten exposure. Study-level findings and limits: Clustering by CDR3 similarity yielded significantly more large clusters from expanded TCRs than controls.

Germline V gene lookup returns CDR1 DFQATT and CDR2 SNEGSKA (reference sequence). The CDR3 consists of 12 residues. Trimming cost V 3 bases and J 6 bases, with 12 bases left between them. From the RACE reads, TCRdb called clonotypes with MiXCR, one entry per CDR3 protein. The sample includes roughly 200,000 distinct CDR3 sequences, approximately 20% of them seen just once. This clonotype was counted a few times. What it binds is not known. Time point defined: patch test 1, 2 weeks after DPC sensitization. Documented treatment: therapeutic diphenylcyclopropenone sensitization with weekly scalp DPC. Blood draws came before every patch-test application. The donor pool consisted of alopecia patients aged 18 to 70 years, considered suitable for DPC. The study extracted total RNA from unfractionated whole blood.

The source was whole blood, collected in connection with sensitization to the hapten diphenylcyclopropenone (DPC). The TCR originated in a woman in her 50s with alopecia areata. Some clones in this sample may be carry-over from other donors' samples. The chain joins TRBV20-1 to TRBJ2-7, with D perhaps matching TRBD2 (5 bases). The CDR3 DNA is TGCAGTGCTAGCGGGATTCTCGCCGAGCAGTACTTC. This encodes CSASGILAEQYF.